These 31 T cell receptor beta chains came from one sample sequenced in a study of T cell responses to AZD1222 COVID-19 vaccine. The repertoire was sequenced with immunoSEQ multiplex PCR; TCRdb's copy has only in-frame clones and lacks some. The sample includes fewer than 200,000 clones, about nine tenths of them seen just once. Sequenced here: peripheral blood, sampled 28 days after the second dose of the MenACWY control vaccine. All receptors come from an adult who received the MenACWY meningococcal vaccine as a control.

The rearrangement uses TRBV6-5 and TRBJ1-2; TRBD1 is a possible D gene (6 bases). The CDR3 consists of 14 residues. The V and J ends lost 2 bases and 5 bases respectively, with 12 bases between them. Germline V gene data show CDR1 as MNHEY and CDR2 as SVGAGI. CDR3 sequence reads: CASSYGQSVYGYTF. The CDR3 region has the DNA TGTGCCAGCAGTTACGGACAGTCCGTTTATGGCTACACCTTC.

The rearrangement links TRBV24-1 to TRBJ2-1; D ambiguous. Germline V gives CDR1 KGHDR, CDR2 SFDVKD. The V and J ends lost 0 bases and 7 bases respectively, with 6 bases between them. CDR3 length: 13 amino acids. The CDR3 bases are TGTGCCACCAGTGATTTGAACGGGAATGAGCAGTTCTTC. Residues: CATSDLNGNEQFF.

The rearrangement joins TRBV11-3 to TRBJ1-6; the D is unclear. CDR1 is SGHNT and CDR2 is YENEEA in the germline V gene. The CDR3 is 13 amino acids. V lost 3 bases to trimming and J lost 10 bases, with 10 bases between them. The CDR3 bases are TGTGCCAGCAGCTTTCGTTTTGCGTCACCCCTCCACTTT. Its translation is CASSFRFASPLHF. The variable domain in full, with the rest retrieved from reference TRBV11-3 and TRBJ1-6, is EAGVVQSPRYKIIEKKQPVAFWCNPISGHNTLYWYLQNLGQGPELLIRYENEEAVDDSQLPKDRFSAERLKGVDSTLKIQPAELGDSAVYLCASSFRFASPLHFGNGTRLTVT.

The chain carries TRBV6-5 and TRBJ2-1; D ambiguous. Germline V lookup: CDR1 MNHEY, CDR2 SVGAGI. V was trimmed by 6 bases and J by 7 bases, leaving 13 bases between them. The CDR3 is 13 amino acids. The chain's CDR3 is CASSRLYTNEQFF. The CDR3 region has the DNA TGTGCCAGCAGCCGACTTTACACAAATGAGCAGTTCTTC.

The rearrangement joins TRBV10-3 to TRBJ1-1; weak D call: TRBD1 (5 bases). The germline V gene encodes CDR1 ENHRY and CDR2 SYGVKD. The CDR3 consists of 13 residues. Trimming took 10 bases from V and 4 from J, leaving 16 bases between them. The CDR3 DNA reads TGTGCCACCCGGCGGTCGAGGGGCACTGAAGCTTTCTTT. Its translation is CATRRSRGTEAFF.

The chain carries TRBV7-2 and TRBJ1-3; 7 nucleotides match TRBD1. The V and J ends lost 6 bases and 2 bases, in that order; junction bases with no gene match: 10. This CDR3 region has 16 residues. Germline V gene sequence: CDR1 SGHTA, CDR2 FQGNSA. The CDR3 region has the DNA TGTGCCAGCAGACGGGGAGCAGGGGGAGCTGGAAACACCATATATTTT. It yields the protein CASRRGAGGAGNTIYF.

A single count supports this clone. The chain carries TRBV11-1 and TRBJ2-7; 16 nucleotides align to TRBD2. CDR3 length equals 18 residues. Germline V CDR1 and CDR2: SGHAT, FQDESV (reference sequence). After removal of 0 bases from V and 0 bases from J, the junction contained 2 bases not matched to a gene. CDR3 sequence: CASSLAGLAGGISYEQYF. The CDR3 nucleotides are TGTGCCAGCAGCTTAGCGGGACTAGCGGGAGGGATCTCCTACGAGCAGTACTTC.

With respect to this clone: Germline is not matched at one junction end, which may reflect a read error. The chain has TRBV4-2 and TRBJ2-1, with D tentatively TRBD2 (5 bases). From germline, CDR1 is LGHNA and CDR2 YNFKEQ. The CDR3 extends over 17 amino acids. CDR3 sequence: CASSPFPLAASYNEQFF. In nucleotides, the CDR3 is TGTGCTAGCAGCCCTTTCCCTCTAGCCGCCTCCTACAATGAGCAGTTCTTC.

The chain has TRBV19 and TRBJ1-2; 9 bases are shared with TRBD1. Germline CDR1 is LNHDA and CDR2 is SQIVND (reference sequence). V shed 3 bases, J shed 2 bases, and the junction held 7 bases outside the gene matches. This CDR3 comprises 16 residues. The CDR3 sequence: CASSMVGDRANYGYTF. CDR3 nucleotides: TGTGCCAGTAGTATGGTGGGGGACAGGGCGAACTATGGCTACACCTTC.

This rearrangement joins TRBV27 to TRBJ2-7; D perhaps matches TRBD2 (6 bases). Looked up from germline, CDR1 is MNHEY and CDR2 is SMNVEV (reference sequence). Trimming removed 1 base at V and 4 bases at J, with 20 bases between. This CDR3 region has 17 residues. The CDR3, as DNA: TGTGCCAGCAGTTTATACCTTCCGGGAGTGGACTCGTACGAGCAGTACTTC. Its translation: CASSLYLPGVDSYEQYF.

This clone was detected only once. V and J are TRBV28 and TRBJ1-6; no definite D call. CDR3 length: 14 amino acids. The germline CDR1 and CDR2 sequences are MDHEN and SYDVKM. Trimming took 3 bases from V and 9 from J, leaving 12 bases between them. This CDR3 reads CASSFVRTSSPLHF. In nucleotides, the CDR3 is TGTGCCAGCAGTTTCGTGAGGACTTCTTCACCCCTCCACTTT.

The chain uses TRBV6-2 or TRBV6-3 and TRBJ1-1; D gene ambiguous. The germline V gene has CDR1 MNHEY and CDR2 SVGEGT. The CDR3 runs 12 residues. V gave up 2 bases and J gave up 7 bases, with 8 bases separating them. This chain's CDR3 is CASSYSGIEAFF. The DNA of the CDR3 is TGTGCCAGCAGTTACAGTGGTATTGAAGCTTTCTTT.

In its sample, this clone was seen a few times. The chain is built from TRBV5-1 and TRBJ1-6; D call uncertain. CDR3 length: 15 residues. Germline values: CDR1 SGHRS, CDR2 YFSETQ. The ends were cut back, 0 bases at V and 0 bases at J, with 4 bases in the middle. CDR3 loop: CASSLEFSYNSPLHF. CDR3 DNA sequence: TGCGCCAGCAGCTTGGAGTTCTCCTATAATTCACCCCTCCACTTT. Variable domain in full (rest from reference TRBV5-1 and TRBJ1-6): KAGVTQTPRYLIKTRGQQVTLSCSPISGHRSVSWYQQTPGQGLQFLFEYFSETQRNKGNFPGRFSGRQFSNSRSEMNVSTLELGDSALYLCASSLEFSYNSPLHFGNGTRLTVT.

This clone was detected only a few times. The V call is TRBV7-9, the J call TRBJ1-2, with no clear D. The germline V and J ends were trimmed by 4 bases and 0 bases, with 12 bases remaining between them. CDR1 is SEHNR and CDR2 is FQNEAQ in the germline V gene (reference sequence). The CDR3 loop spans 15 amino acids. In DNA form, the CDR3 reads TGTGCCAGCAGCTCCTACGGAATACCTAACTATGGCTACACCTTC. Translated: CASSSYGIPNYGYTF.

V usage is TRBV5-1 and J usage is TRBJ2-3; the D gene could be TRBD1 or TRBD2 (6 bases each). This CDR3 has 13 amino acids. CDR1 is SGHRS and CDR2 is YFSETQ in the germline V gene. V was shortened by 5 bases and J by 6 bases, with 13 bases between the two germline ends. The CDR3 region has the DNA TGCGCCAGCAGGGGGGGCGAGGAGGATACGCAGTATTTT. This encodes CASRGGEEDTQYF.

This chain connects TRBV7-9 to TRBJ1-1; 9 positions agree with TRBD1. This CDR3 is built from 15 residues. The germline CDR1 and CDR2 sequences are SEHNR and FQNEAQ (reference sequence). V trimming: 6 bases; J trimming: 5 bases; junction bases outside the gene matches: 10. CDR3 region: CASSKPGTGLTEAFF. CDR3 DNA sequence: TGTGCCAGCAGTAAACCCGGGACAGGGTTGACTGAAGCTTTCTTT.

J is TRBJ2-1 and V is TRBV28; D is ambiguous. Trimming removed 4 bases at V and 4 bases at J, with 14 bases between. In germline, CDR1 is MDHEN, CDR2 SYDVKM. This CDR3 region has 15 residues. CDR3 sequence: CASSYPRTEYNEQFF. The DNA of the CDR3 is TGTGCCAGCAGTTACCCAAGGACCGAGTACAATGAGCAGTTCTTC.

The gene calls are TRBV30 and TRBJ1-1; tentative D call: TRBD1 (5 bases). The CDR3 sequence is 11 residues long. Germline lookup yields CDR1 GTSNPN and CDR2 SVGIG (reference sequence). Between the trimmed V and J ends, which lost 5 bases and 1 base, there was a span of 5 bases. The CDR3 spells CAWDRNTEAFF. In nucleotides, the CDR3 is TGTGCCTGGGACAGGAACACTGAAGCTTTCTTT.

The chain joins TRBV5-4 to TRBJ2-3; 9 bases agree with TRBD1. The CDR3 sequence is 16 residues long. Germline-derived CDR1 and CDR2 are SGHNT and YYREEE (reference sequence). V shed 3 bases, J shed 5 bases, and the junction held 10 bases outside the gene matches. The DNA of the CDR3 is TGTGCCAGCAGCTCCAAACCGGGACAGGGATTAGATACGCAGTATTTT. Its protein is CASSSKPGQGLDTQYF. Full variable domain (outside the CDR3, taken from reference TRBV5-4 and TRBJ2-3): ETGVTQSPTHLIKTRGQQVTLRCSSQSGHNTVSWYQQALGQGPQFIFQYYREEENGRGNFPPRFSGLQFPNYSSELNVNALELDDSALYLCASSSKPGQGLDTQYFGPGTRLTVL.

The rearrangement joins TRBV6-2 or TRBV6-3 to TRBJ2-5; D is unresolved. The V gene's germline CDR1 is MNHEY and CDR2 SVGEGT. V was pared by 5 bases and J by 5 bases, with 6 bases between. CDR3 length equals 11 residues. CDR3 protein: CASSQGETQYF. CDR3 coding DNA: TGTGCCAGCAGTCAAGGGGAGACCCAGTACTTC.

This chain connects TRBV9 to TRBJ2-1; 7 positions agree with TRBD2. The CDR3 loop spans 13 amino acids. Germline V gene data show CDR1 as SGDLS and CDR2 as YYNGEE. V was pared by 4 bases and J by 9 bases, with 7 bases of the junction left unmatched. The CDR3 here is CASSFTGEGEQFF. CDR3 nucleotide sequence: TGTGCCAGCAGCTTCACGGGGGAGGGTGAGCAGTTCTTC. Looking up the rest from reference TRBV9 and TRBJ2-1 gives the full variable domain: DSGVTQTPKHLITATGQRVTLRCSPRSGDLSVYWYQQSLDQGLQFLIQYYNGEERAKGNILERFSAQQFPDLHSELNLSSLELGDSALYFCASSFTGEGEQFFGPGTRLTVL.

This clone was seen only once. For the CDR3, the DNA is TGTGCCAGTAGTACACAGGGGGCGGGGAACACTGAAGCTTTCTTT. The encoded protein is CASSTQGAGNTEAFF. The V call is TRBV19, the J call TRBJ1-1; 9 nucleotides line up with TRBD1. The V segment lost 4 bases and the J segment 1 base; nucleotides outside the gene matches: 4. This CDR3 is 15 amino acids long. Germline values: CDR1 LNHDA, CDR2 SQIVND (reference sequence).

The J gene is TRBJ2-1, the V gene TRBV11-3, with 7 positions matching TRBD2. The trim removed 1 base at V and 6 bases at J, leaving 12 bases unmatched. Germline lookup yields CDR1 SGHNT and CDR2 YENEEA. CDR3 size: 17 residues. This CDR3 reads CASSLGVVAGASNEQFF. The DNA of the CDR3 is TGTGCCAGCAGCTTAGGAGTAGTGGCGGGAGCCAGCAATGAGCAGTTCTTC.

This sequence joins TRBV27 and TRBJ1-6; D unresolved. V lost 1 base, J lost 10 bases, and 11 bases lay in between. Per germline, CDR1 MNHEY and CDR2 SMNVEV (reference sequence). The CDR3 is made up of 14 amino acids. This CDR3 reads CASSLWNSGSPLHF. The DNA of the CDR3 is TGTGCCAGCAGTTTATGGAATAGTGGATCACCCCTCCACTTT.

This clone appeared once. The chain uses TRBV7-2 and TRBJ2-1; D not resolved. The V end was cut by 0 bases, the J end by 0 bases, with 9 bases between. Germline lookup yields CDR1 SGHTA and CDR2 FQGNSA. The CDR3 spans 16 residues. The CDR3 DNA sequence: TGTGCCAGCAGCTTAGCGGGCCCCATCTCCTACAATGAGCAGTTCTTC. It encodes CASSLAGPISYNEQFF.

The rearrangement joins TRBV14 to TRBJ2-3; 10 nucleotides line up with TRBD2. The germline gives CDR1 SGHDN, CDR2 FVKESK. The V gene end was trimmed by 4 bases and the J gene end by 1 base; junction bases not matched to a gene: 5. CDR3 length equals 16 residues. CDR3 sequence: CASSLLAGVGTDTQYF. The CDR3 DNA is TGTGCCAGCAGCCTCCTAGCGGGAGTCGGCACAGATACGCAGTATTTT.

The chain uses TRBV7-2 and TRBJ2-7; 9 bases are a match to TRBD2. This CDR3 spans 14 amino acids. With V trimmed by 4 bases and J by 2 bases, 3 bases remained unmatched. From germline, CDR1 is SGHTA and CDR2 FQGNSA. The CDR3: CASSSGLAAYEQYF. In nucleotides, the CDR3 is TGTGCCAGCAGCTCGGGACTAGCAGCCTACGAGCAGTACTTC.

This chain uses TRBV7-3 with TRBJ2-1; tentatively, D is TRBD2 (5 bases). V gave up 3 bases and J gave up 9 bases, with 18 bases separating them. Germline V CDR1 and CDR2: SGHTA, FQGTGA. This CDR3 is built from 15 residues. CDR3 nucleotide sequence: TGTGCCAGCAGCTTTGATGTGGGAGTACGAGGTGAGCAGTTCTTC. It specifies CASSFDVGVRGEQFF. Full variable domain (rest looked up from reference TRBV7-3 and TRBJ2-1): GAGVSQTPSNKVTEKGKYVELRCDPISGHTALYWYRQSLGQGPEFLIYFQGTGAADDSGLPNDRFFAVRPEGSVSTLKIQRTERGDSAVYLCASSFDVGVRGEQFFGPGTRLTVL.

The chain couples TRBV4-3 to TRBJ2-7; tentative D call: TRBD1 (5 bases). The V end lost 0 bases, the J end lost 3 bases, and 18 bases lay between the germline ends. The length of the CDR3 is 17 residues. Germline CDR1 is LGHNA and CDR2 is YSLEER. The CDR3 nucleotides read TGCGCCAGCAGCCAAGAACTGGGTGGGGCTTTGGGCTACGAGCAGTACTTC. As protein: CASSQELGGALGYEQYF.

The chain joins TRBV9 to TRBJ2-1, with 12 bases aligning to TRBD2. The trim removed 4 bases at V and 9 bases at J, leaving 5 bases unmatched. There are 14 residues in the CDR3. Germline lookup yields CDR1 SGDLS and CDR2 YYNGEE. In DNA form, the CDR3 reads TGTGCCAGCAGCCTCGGACTAGCGGGGTTTGAGCAGTTCTTC. The encoded protein is CASSLGLAGFEQFF.

V usage is TRBV24-1 and J usage is TRBJ2-3; maybe TRBD2 (7 bases). V was clipped by 7 bases and J by 6 bases, with 22 bases between them. This CDR3 has 16 amino acids. Germline values: CDR1 KGHDR, CDR2 SFDVKD. As DNA, the CDR3 is TGTGCCACCAGCGGGGGGCTGGGCCGGTTGGGGGATACGCAGTATTTT. As protein: CATSGGLGRLGDTQYF.